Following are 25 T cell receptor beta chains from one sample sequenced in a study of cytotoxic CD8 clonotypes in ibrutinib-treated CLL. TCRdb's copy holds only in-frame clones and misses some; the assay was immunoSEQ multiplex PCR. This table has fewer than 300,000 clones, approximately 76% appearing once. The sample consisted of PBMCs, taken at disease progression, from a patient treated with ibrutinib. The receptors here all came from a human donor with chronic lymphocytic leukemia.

The CDR3 DNA follows: TGCGCCCAAGGATACCAGGTAGTACGTGGGGCCAACGTCCTGACTTTC. Residues: CAQGYQVVRGANVLTF. The V call is TRBV23-1, the J call TRBJ2-6; D gene ambiguous. TRBV23-1 is filed as an ORF, its function uncertain. The CDR3 is 16 residues long. Trimming removed 11 bases at V and 3 bases at J, with 20 bases between.

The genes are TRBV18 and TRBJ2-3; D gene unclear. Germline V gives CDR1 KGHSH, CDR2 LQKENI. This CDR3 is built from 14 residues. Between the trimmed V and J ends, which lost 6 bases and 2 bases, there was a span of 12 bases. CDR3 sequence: CASSLGSLTDTQYF. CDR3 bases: TGTGCCAGCTCCCTGGGCTCCCTCACAGATACGCAGTATTTT.

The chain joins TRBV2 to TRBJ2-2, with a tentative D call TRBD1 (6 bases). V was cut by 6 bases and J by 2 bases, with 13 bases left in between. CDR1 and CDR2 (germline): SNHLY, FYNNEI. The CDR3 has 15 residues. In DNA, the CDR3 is TGTGCCAGCAGGCAGACAGGAACTAACACCGGGGAGCTGTTTTTT. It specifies CASRQTGTNTGELFF.

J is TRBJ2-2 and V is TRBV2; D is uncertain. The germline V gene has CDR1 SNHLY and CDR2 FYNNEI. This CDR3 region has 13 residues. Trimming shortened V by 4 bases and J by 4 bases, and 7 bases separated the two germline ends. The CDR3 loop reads CASSVIPTGELFF. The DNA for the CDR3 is TGTGCCAGCAGTGTCATTCCCACCGGGGAGCTGTTTTTT.

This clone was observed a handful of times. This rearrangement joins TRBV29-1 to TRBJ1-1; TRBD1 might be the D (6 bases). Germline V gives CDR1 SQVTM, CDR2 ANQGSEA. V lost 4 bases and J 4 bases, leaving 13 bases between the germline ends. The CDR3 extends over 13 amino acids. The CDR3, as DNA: TGCAGCGTTGCAGGGGCCGAGGGCACTGAAGCTTTCTTT. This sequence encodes CSVAGAEGTEAFF.

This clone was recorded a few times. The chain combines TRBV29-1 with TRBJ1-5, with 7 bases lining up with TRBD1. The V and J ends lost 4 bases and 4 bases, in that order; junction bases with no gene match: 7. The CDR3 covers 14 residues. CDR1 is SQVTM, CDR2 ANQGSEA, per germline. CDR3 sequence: CSVAEGALNQPQHF. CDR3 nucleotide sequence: TGCAGCGTTGCTGAGGGGGCGTTGAATCAGCCCCAGCATTTT.

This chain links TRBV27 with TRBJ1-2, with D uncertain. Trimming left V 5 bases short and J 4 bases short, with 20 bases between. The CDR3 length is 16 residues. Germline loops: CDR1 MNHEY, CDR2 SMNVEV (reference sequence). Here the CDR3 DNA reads TGTGCCAGCAGTCCCCGCGCAGCCGGACTTAGCTATGGCTACACCTTC. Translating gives CASSPRAAGLSYGYTF.

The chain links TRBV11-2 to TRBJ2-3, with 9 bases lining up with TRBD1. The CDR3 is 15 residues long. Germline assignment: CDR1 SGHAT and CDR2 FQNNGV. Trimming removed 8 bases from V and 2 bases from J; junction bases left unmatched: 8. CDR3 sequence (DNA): TGTGCCAGCGGGCTGCGGGACAGGGACACAGATACGCAGTATTTT. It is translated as CASGLRDRDTDTQYF.

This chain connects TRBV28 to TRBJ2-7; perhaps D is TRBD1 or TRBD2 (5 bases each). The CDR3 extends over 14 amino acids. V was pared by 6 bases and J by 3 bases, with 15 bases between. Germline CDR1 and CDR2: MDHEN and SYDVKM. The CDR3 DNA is TGTGCCAGCAGCTCGGGACCTAACCTCTACGAGCAGTACTTC. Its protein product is CASSSGPNLYEQYF.

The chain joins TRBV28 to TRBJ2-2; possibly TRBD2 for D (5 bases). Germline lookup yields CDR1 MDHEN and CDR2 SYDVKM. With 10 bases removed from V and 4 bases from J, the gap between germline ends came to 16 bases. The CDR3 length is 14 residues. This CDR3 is CATDSGRGTGELFF. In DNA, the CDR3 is TGTGCCACCGACTCCGGTCGGGGCACCGGGGAGCTGTTTTTT.

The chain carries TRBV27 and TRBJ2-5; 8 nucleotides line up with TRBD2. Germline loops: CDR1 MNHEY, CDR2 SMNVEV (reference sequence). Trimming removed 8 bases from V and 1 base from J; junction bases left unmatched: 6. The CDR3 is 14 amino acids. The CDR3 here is CASSNSGGQETQYF. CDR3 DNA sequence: TGTGCCAGCTCCAACAGCGGGGGCCAAGAGACCCAGTACTTC.

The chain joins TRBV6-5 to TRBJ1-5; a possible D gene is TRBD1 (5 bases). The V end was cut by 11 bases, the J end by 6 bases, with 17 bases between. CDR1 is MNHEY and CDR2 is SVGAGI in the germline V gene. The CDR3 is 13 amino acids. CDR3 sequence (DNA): TGTGCCTCACGGGGGGGTACGTTTCAGCCCCAGCATTTT. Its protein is CASRGGTFQPQHF.

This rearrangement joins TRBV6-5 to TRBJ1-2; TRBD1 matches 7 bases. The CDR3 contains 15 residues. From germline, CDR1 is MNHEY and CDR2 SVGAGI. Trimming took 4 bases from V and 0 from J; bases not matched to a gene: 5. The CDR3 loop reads CASSFRGDANYGYTF. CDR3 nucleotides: TGTGCCAGCAGTTTCAGGGGGGACGCTAACTATGGCTACACCTTC.

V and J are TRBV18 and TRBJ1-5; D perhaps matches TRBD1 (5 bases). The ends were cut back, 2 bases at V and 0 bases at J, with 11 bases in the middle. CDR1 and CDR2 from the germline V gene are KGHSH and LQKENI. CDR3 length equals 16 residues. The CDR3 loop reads CASSPNFGGSNQPQHF. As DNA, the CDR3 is TGTGCCAGCTCACCAAATTTCGGGGGTAGCAATCAGCCCCAGCATTTT. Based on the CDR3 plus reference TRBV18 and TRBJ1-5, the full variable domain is NAGVMQNPRHLVRRRGQEARLRCSPMKGHSHVYWYRQLPEEGLKFMVYLQKENIIDESGMPKERFSAEFPKEGPSILRIQQVVRGDSAAYFCASSPNFGGSNQPQHFGDGTRLSIL.

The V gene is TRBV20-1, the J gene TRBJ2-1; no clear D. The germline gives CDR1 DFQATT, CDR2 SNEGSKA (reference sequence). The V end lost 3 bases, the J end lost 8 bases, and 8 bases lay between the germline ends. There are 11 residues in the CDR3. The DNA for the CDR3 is TGCAGTGCTAGTGGGGTCGATGAGCAGTTCTTC. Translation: CSASGVDEQFF.

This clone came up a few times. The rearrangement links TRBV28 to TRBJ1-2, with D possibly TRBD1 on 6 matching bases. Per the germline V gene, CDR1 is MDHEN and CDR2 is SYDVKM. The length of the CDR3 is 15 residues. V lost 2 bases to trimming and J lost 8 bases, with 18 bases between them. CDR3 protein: CASSLRARGAQGYTF. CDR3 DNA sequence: TGTGCCAGCAGTTTACGGGCGAGGGGGGCGCAGGGCTACACCTTC.

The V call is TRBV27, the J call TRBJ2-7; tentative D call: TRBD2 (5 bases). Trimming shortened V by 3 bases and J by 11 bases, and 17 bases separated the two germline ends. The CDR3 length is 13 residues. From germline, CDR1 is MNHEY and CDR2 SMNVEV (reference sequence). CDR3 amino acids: CASSLKVEREKYF. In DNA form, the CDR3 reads TGTGCCAGCAGTTTGAAAGTCGAGAGGGAAAAGTACTTC.

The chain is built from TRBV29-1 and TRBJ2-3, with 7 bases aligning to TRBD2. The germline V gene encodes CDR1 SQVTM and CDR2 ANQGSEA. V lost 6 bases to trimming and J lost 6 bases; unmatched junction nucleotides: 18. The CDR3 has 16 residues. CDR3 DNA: TGCAGCGTCCTACCTTCTGGAGCGGGGAGTCTGGATACGCAGTATTTT. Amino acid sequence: CSVLPSGAGSLDTQYF.

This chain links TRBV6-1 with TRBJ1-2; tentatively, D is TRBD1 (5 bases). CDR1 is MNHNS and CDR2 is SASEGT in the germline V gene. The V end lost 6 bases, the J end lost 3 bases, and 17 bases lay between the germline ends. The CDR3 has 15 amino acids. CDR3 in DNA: TGTGCCAGCAGCCTGGGGCCAGGGAGGGACTATGGCTACACCTTC. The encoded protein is CASSLGPGRDYGYTF.

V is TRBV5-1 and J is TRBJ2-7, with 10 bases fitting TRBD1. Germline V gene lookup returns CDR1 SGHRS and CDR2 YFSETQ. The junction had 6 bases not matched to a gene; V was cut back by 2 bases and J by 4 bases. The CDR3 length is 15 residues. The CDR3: CASSFPTGGRYEQYF. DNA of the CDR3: TGCGCCAGCAGCTTCCCGACAGGGGGCAGGTACGAGCAGTACTTC.

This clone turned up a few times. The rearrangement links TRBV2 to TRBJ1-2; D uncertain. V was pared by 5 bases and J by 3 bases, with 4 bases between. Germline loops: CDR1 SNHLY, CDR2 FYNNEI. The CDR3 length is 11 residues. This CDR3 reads CASSPDYGYTF. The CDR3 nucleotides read TGTGCCAGCAGTCCGGACTATGGCTACACCTTC.

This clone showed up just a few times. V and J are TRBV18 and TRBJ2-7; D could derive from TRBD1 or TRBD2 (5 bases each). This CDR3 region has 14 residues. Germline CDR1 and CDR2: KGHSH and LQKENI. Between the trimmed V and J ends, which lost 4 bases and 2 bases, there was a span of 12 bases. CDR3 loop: CASSQKGTAYEQYF. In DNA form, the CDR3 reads TGTGCCAGCTCACAAAAGGGGACGGCCTACGAGCAGTACTTC. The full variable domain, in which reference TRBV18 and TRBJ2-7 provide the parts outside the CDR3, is NAGVMQNPRHLVRRRGQEARLRCSPMKGHSHVYWYRQLPEEGLKFMVYLQKENIIDESGMPKERFSAEFPKEGPSILRIQQVVRGDSAAYFCASSQKGTAYEQYFGPGTRLTVT.

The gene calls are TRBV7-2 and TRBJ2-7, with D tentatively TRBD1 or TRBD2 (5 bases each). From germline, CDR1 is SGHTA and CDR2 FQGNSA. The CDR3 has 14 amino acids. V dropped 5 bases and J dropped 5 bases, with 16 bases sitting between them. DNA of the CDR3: TGTGCCAGCAGCAATTTGGGACCCGGGGACGAGCAGTACTTC. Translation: CASSNLGPGDEQYF.

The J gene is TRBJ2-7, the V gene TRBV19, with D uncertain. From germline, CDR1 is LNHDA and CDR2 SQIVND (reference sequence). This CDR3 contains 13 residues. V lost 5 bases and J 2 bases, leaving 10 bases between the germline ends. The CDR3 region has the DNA TGTGCCAGTAGTTCAAGCCCCCCCTACGAGCAGTACTTC. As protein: CASSSSPPYEQYF.

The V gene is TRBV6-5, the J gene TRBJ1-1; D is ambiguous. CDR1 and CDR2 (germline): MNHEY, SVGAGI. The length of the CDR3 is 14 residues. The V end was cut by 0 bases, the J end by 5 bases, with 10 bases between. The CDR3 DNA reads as TGTGCCAGCAGTTACTCGAGTATTGGGACTGAAGCTTTCTTT. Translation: CASSYSSIGTEAFF.